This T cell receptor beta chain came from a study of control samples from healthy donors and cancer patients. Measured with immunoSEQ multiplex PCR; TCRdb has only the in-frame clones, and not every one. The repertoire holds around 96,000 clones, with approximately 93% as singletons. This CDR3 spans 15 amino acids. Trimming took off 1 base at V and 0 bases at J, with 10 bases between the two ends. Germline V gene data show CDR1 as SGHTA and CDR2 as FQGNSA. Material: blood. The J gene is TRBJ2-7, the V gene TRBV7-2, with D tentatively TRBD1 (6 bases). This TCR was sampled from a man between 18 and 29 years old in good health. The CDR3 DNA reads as TGTGCCAGCAGCTTAGACTGGACAGTCTCCTACGAGCAGTACTTC. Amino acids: CASSLDWTVSYEQYF. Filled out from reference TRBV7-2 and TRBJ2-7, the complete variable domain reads GAGVSQSPSNKVTEKGKDVELRCDPISGHTALYWYRQSLGQGLEFLIYFQGNSAPDKSGLPSDRFSAERTGGSVSTLTIQRTQQEDSAVYLCASSLDWTVSYEQYFGPGTRLTVT.